A single sample gave rise to the 32 T cell receptor beta chains below, sequenced in a study of blood T cell repertoires in COVID-19. TCRdb's table, derived via immunoSEQ multiplex PCR, lists solely in-frame clones and lacks some. The repertoire holds about 190,000 clones, with roughly four fifths as singletons. Sequenced sample: peripheral blood. The receptors derive from a man between 25 and 39 years old with active or convalescent COVID-19.

This chain joins TRBV11-3 and TRBJ2-7, with TRBD1 matching 8 bases. Germline CDR1 SGHNT, CDR2 YENEEA. CDR3 length: 12 residues. J was trimmed by 5 bases and V by 5 bases; bases with no gene match: 2. In DNA, the CDR3 is TGTGCCAGCAGCCCGACAGGGGACGAGCAGTACTTC. Its protein product is CASSPTGDEQYF.

The V and J genes are TRBV3-1 (or the pseudogene TRBV3-2) and TRBJ1-5, with D possibly TRBD1 on 6 matching bases. With 5 bases removed from V and 1 base from J, the gap between germline ends came to 9 bases. There are 14 residues in the CDR3. From germline, CDR1 is LGHDT and CDR2 YNNKEL (reference sequence). The CDR3 region is CASSYGQSNQPQHF. CDR3 nucleotides: TGTGCCAGCAGCTACGGACAGAGCAATCAGCCCCAGCATTTT.

This chain connects TRBV27 to TRBJ1-4; D unclear. This CDR3 comprises 13 residues. V lost 4 bases and J lost 4, with 7 bases in between. Germline CDR1 and CDR2: MNHEY and SMNVEV (reference sequence). The CDR3 sequence: CASSSLYNEKLFF. The DNA for the CDR3 is TGTGCCAGCAGTTCCCTCTATAATGAAAAACTGTTTTTT. The entire variable domain, with the rest obtained from reference TRBV27 and TRBJ1-4, is as follows: EAQVTQNPRYLITVTGKKLTVTCSQNMNHEYMSWYRQDPGLGLRQIYYSMNVEVTDKGDVPEGYKVSRKEKRNFPLILESPSPNQTSLYFCASSSLYNEKLFFGSGTQLSVL.

V gene TRBV5-8 combines with J gene TRBJ2-3, with 7 bases aligning to TRBD1. Germline loops: CDR1 SGHTS, CDR2 YDEGEE. V dropped 4 bases and J dropped 9; count of bases not matched to a gene: 8. The CDR3 runs to 13 residues. CDR3 bases: TGTGCCAGCAGCAAGGACAGGCAGGACACGCAGTATTTT. Encoded protein: CASSKDRQDTQYF. Full variable domain (remainder filled in from reference TRBV5-8 and TRBJ2-3): EAGVTQSPTHLIKTRGQQATLRCSPISGHTSVYWYQQALGLGLQFLLWYDEGEERNRGNFPPRFSGRQFPNYSSELNVNALELEDSALYLCASSKDRQDTQYFGPGTRLTVL.

This clone was counted a few times. V and J are TRBV6-5 and TRBJ1-1; 7 nucleotides match TRBD1. The CDR3 has 14 residues. The V gene end was trimmed by 6 bases and the J gene end by 0 bases; junction bases not matched to a gene: 4. Germline V CDR1 and CDR2: MNHEY, SVGAGI. The CDR3 region is CASREGQLNTEAFF. For the CDR3, the DNA is TGTGCCAGCAGGGAGGGACAGTTGAACACTGAAGCTTTCTTT.

The CDR3 DNA is TGCAGCGTTGGAGGGACTAGCGGAGGAACAGATACGCAGTATTTT. Protein product: CSVGGTSGGTDTQYF. The chain joins TRBV29-1 to TRBJ2-3; 11 positions match TRBD2. This CDR3 spans 15 amino acids. The ends lost 4 bases at V and 3 bases at J; junction bases unmatched: 6. The V gene's germline CDR1 is SQVTM and CDR2 ANQGSEA.

The chain recombines TRBV5-4 with TRBJ2-7; D is perhaps TRBD2 (6 bases). With 1 base removed from V and 2 bases from J, the gap between germline ends came to 7 bases. The CDR3 is made up of 13 amino acids. CDR1 SGHNT and CDR2 YYREEE come from the germline V gene (reference sequence). The DNA of the CDR3 is TGTGCCAGCAGCTTGCCGGGGGCCTACGAGCAGTACGTC. This translates into CASSLPGAYEQYV.

This clone was seen only a few times. The chain uses TRBV5-1 and TRBJ2-7; the D gene is possibly TRBD1 (6 bases). This CDR3 region has 14 residues. The germline gives CDR1 SGHRS, CDR2 YFSETQ. Trimming took off 0 bases at V and 6 bases at J, with 13 bases between the two ends. CDR3 sequence reads: CASSLALGAGEQYF. The CDR3 DNA is TGCGCCAGCAGCTTGGCTTTGGGGGCCGGCGAGCAGTACTTC.

This clone has just one count. The genes are TRBV7-6 and TRBJ2-5, with D possibly TRBD1 on 5 matching bases. Trimming removed 1 base from V and 5 bases from J, with 17 bases in between. This CDR3 has 16 residues. Germline CDR1 is SGHVS and CDR2 is FNYEAQ. This CDR3 is CASSLGVPGQGETQYF. As DNA, the CDR3 is TGTGCCAGCAGCTTAGGTGTGCCAGGGCAAGGCGAGACCCAGTACTTC.

J is TRBJ1-6 and V is TRBV30, with 8 bases that match TRBD1. Germline-derived CDR1 and CDR2 are GTSNPN and SVGIG (reference sequence). V lost 0 bases to trimming and J lost 5 bases; unmatched junction nucleotides: 6. CDR3 length: 16 residues. This CDR3 is CAWSVQGDLNNSPLHF. In DNA form, the CDR3 reads TGTGCCTGGAGTGTACAGGGGGATCTGAATAATTCACCCCTCCACTTT.

The chain joins TRBV15 to TRBJ2-7; D is perhaps TRBD2 (6 bases). Trimming took off 0 bases at V and 9 bases at J, with 12 bases between the two ends. The CDR3 covers 13 residues. Germline values: CDR1 LNHNV, CDR2 YYDKDF (reference sequence). CDR3 amino acids: CATSRDGLRGQYF. DNA for the CDR3: TGTGCCACCAGCAGAGACGGACTAAGGGGGCAGTACTTC.

This clone was observed a handful of times. The chain links TRBV3-1 (or the pseudogene TRBV3-2) to TRBJ1-5; no clear D. The V end was cut by 2 bases, the J end by 5 bases, with 7 bases between. CDR1 and CDR2 (germline): LGHDT, YNNKEL (reference sequence). The CDR3 length is 13 residues. The CDR3 coding sequence is TGTGCCAGCAGCCAATCGGTTGATCAGCCCCAGCATTTT. It encodes CASSQSVDQPQHF.

The chain carries TRBV9 and TRBJ1-1, with TRBD1 matching 10 bases. With V trimmed by 4 bases and J by 0 bases, 6 bases remained unmatched. CDR3 length equals 16 residues. Per germline, CDR1 SGDLS and CDR2 YYNGEE. For the CDR3, the DNA is TGTGCCAGCAGCTTTACCGGGACAGGGGTGAACACTGAAGCTTTCTTT. Protein product: CASSFTGTGVNTEAFF.

This clone showed up just once. The rearrangement links TRBV7-2 to TRBJ2-1, with a possible D match to TRBD2 (5 bases). Per germline, CDR1 SGHTA and CDR2 FQGNSA. This CDR3 spans 14 amino acids. Trimming shortened V by 2 bases and J by 9 bases, and 14 bases separated the two germline ends. CDR3 nucleotides: TGTGCCAGCAGCTTAATGTGGGAGTGGGGTGAGCAGTTCTTC. Translating gives CASSLMWEWGEQFF.

V and J are TRBV27 and TRBJ2-6; weak D call: TRBD2 (7 bases). V was clipped by 2 bases and J by 3 bases, with 11 bases between them. This CDR3 comprises 16 residues. Germline CDR1 reads MNHEY; CDR2 reads SMNVEV (reference sequence). The CDR3, as DNA: TGTGCCAGCAGTTTAAGGGGGGGCGGTGGGGCCAACGTCCTGACTTTC. Translating it yields CASSLRGGGGANVLTF.

V is TRBV19 and J is TRBJ1-3, with D uncertain. V lost 4 bases to trimming and J lost 3 bases, with 7 bases between them. Germline V gene lookup returns CDR1 LNHDA and CDR2 SQIVND (reference sequence). The CDR3 runs to 13 residues. DNA of the CDR3: TGTGCCAGTAGTAGGGGAGATGGAAACACCATATATTTT. This translates into CASSRGDGNTIYF.

The CDR3 here is CATRDPTTAGGELFF. Written as DNA, the CDR3 is TGTGCCACCAGGGATCCAACGACGGCGGGCGGGGAGCTGTTTTTT. This rearrangement joins TRBV24-1 to TRBJ2-2, with a weak D call TRBD2 (5 bases). This CDR3 spans 15 amino acids. Trimming took off 7 bases at V and 7 bases at J, with 18 bases between the two ends. Germline-derived CDR1 and CDR2 are KGHDR and SFDVKD.

The chain carries TRBV2 and TRBJ1-5, with 7 bases aligning to TRBD1. The CDR3 is 15 amino acids. The V and J ends lost 5 bases and 3 bases, in that order; junction bases with no gene match: 7. The germline V gene encodes CDR1 SNHLY and CDR2 FYNNEI. The CDR3 is CASSKTGVVNQPQHF. DNA for the CDR3: TGTGCCAGCAGTAAAACAGGGGTGGTCAATCAGCCCCAGCATTTT.

This clone appeared once. This chain connects TRBV11-2 to TRBJ1-2; TRBD1 agrees at 9 bases. After removal of 6 bases from V and 8 bases from J, the junction contained 7 bases not matched to a gene. Germline V gene lookup returns CDR1 SGHAT and CDR2 FQNNGV. The CDR3 contains 13 residues. The CDR3 DNA reads TGTGCCAGCAGTCCGGGACAGGGTTACGGCTACACCTTC. Its translation is CASSPGQGYGYTF.

V gene TRBV19 combines with J gene TRBJ1-1; D gene uncertain. The CDR3 totals 13 residues. Germline CDR1 LNHDA, CDR2 SQIVND (reference sequence). Trimming took 7 bases from V and 2 from J, leaving 11 bases between them. The CDR3 coding sequence is TGTGCCAGTATGAGAGGGTTTAACACTGAAGCTTTCTTT. It specifies CASMRGFNTEAFF.

This clone was counted once. The rearrangement links TRBV6-5 to TRBJ2-1; a weak D match, TRBD1 (6 bases). V dropped 6 bases and J dropped 9 bases, with 12 bases sitting between them. The CDR3 length is 12 residues. The germline CDR1 and CDR2 sequences are MNHEY and SVGAGI. The CDR3 loop is CASRTGFTEQFF. DNA of the CDR3: TGTGCCAGCAGAACAGGGTTTACTGAGCAGTTCTTC.

The chain combines TRBV7-9 with TRBJ1-1; the D is unclear. The CDR3 runs 13 residues. Germline-derived CDR1 and CDR2 are SEHNR and FQNEAQ (reference sequence). V gave up 1 base and J gave up 8 bases, with 11 bases separating them. The DNA of the CDR3 is TGTGCCAGCAGCTTAGTCGGTAGAGGAGAAGCTTTCTTT. Protein: CASSLVGRGEAFF.

This chain uses TRBV7-9 with TRBJ2-5; D is possibly TRBD2 (6 bases). CDR3 length: 14 residues. V was cut by 5 bases and J by 2 bases, with 12 bases left in between. CDR1 and CDR2 from the germline V gene are SEHNR and FQNEAQ (reference sequence). CDR3 loop: CASSHPLAQETQYF. CDR3 nucleotide sequence: TGTGCCAGCAGCCACCCCCTAGCGCAAGAGACCCAGTACTTC.

V is TRBV6-1 and J is TRBJ2-1, with D perhaps matching TRBD1 (5 bases). The CDR3 has 13 residues. In germline, CDR1 is MNHNS, CDR2 SASEGT. The germline V and J ends were trimmed by 0 bases and 7 bases, with 7 bases remaining between them. The CDR3 sequence: CASSEARTNEQFF. The CDR3 bases are TGTGCCAGCAGTGAAGCGCGGACAAATGAGCAGTTCTTC.

Only a few counts were recorded for this clone. The chain carries TRBV14 and TRBJ2-4; 7 bases agree with TRBD1. Germline V CDR1 and CDR2: SGHDN, FVKESK. This CDR3 region has 16 residues. V dropped 2 bases and J dropped 1; count of bases not matched to a gene: 5. The CDR3: CASSQLLGQAKNIQYF. The CDR3 nucleotides read TGTGCCAGCAGCCAACTACTGGGACAGGCCAAAAACATTCAGTACTTC.

J is TRBJ2-5 and V is TRBV5-6; D call uncertain. Trimming cost V 4 bases and J 5 bases, with 12 bases left between them. This CDR3 is built from 13 residues. From germline, CDR1 is SGHDT and CDR2 YYEEEE. The CDR3 sequence is CASSPRGRETQYF. Written as DNA, the CDR3 is TGTGCCAGCAGCCCGAGAGGTCGGGAGACCCAGTACTTC.

The chain carries TRBV4-1 and TRBJ2-1; TRBD2 agrees at 7 bases. This CDR3 is 18 amino acids long. Germline V gene lookup returns CDR1 MGHRA and CDR2 YSYEKL. The V segment lost 4 bases and the J segment 4 bases; nucleotides outside the gene matches: 16. CDR3 loop: CASSRGGLTPQTYNEQFF. The DNA of the CDR3 is TGCGCCAGCAGCCGCGGGGGTTTAACCCCCCAGACTTACAATGAGCAGTTCTTC.

This chain links TRBV13 with TRBJ1-1; 8 bases agree with TRBD1. With V trimmed by 5 bases and J by 3 bases, 8 bases remained unmatched. The germline V gene has CDR1 PRHDT and CDR2 FYEKMQ (reference sequence). CDR3 length: 15 amino acids. In DNA form, the CDR3 reads TGTGCCAGCAGCGACAGGGGTGGGGGGGACACTGAAGCTTTCTTT. Its translation is CASSDRGGGDTEAFF.

This rearrangement joins TRBV28 to TRBJ1-5; no firm D call. CDR3 length: 10 amino acids. Trimming pared 4 bases from V and 11 bases from J, leaving 6 bases between. Germline-derived CDR1 and CDR2 are MDHEN and SYDVKM. The CDR3 loop reads CASSSRAQHF. CDR3 nucleotide sequence: TGTGCCAGCAGTTCTCGGGCCCAGCATTTT.

V and J are TRBV6-2 or TRBV6-3 and TRBJ1-1; TRBD1 matches 7 bases. J gave up 2 bases and V 2 bases, and 5 bases lay outside the gene matches. CDR1 is MNHEY, CDR2 SVGEGT, per germline. CDR3 length: 15 amino acids. Here the CDR3 reads CASSYGDRTNTEAFF. CDR3 DNA: TGTGCCAGCAGTTACGGGGACAGAACTAACACTGAAGCTTTCTTT.

The chain has TRBV30 and TRBJ2-1; 7 positions agree with TRBD1. The CDR3 has 13 residues. Looked up from germline, CDR1 is GTSNPN and CDR2 is SVGIG (reference sequence). The trim removed 4 bases at V and 8 bases at J, leaving 8 bases unmatched. The CDR3 DNA reads TGTGCCTGGATCAGACAGGGAATGGATGAGCAGTTCTTC. It specifies CAWIRQGMDEQFF. Combining the CDR3 with reference TRBV30 and TRBJ2-1 gives the whole variable domain SQTIHQWPATLVQPVGSPLSLECTVEGTSNPNLYWYRQAAGRGLQLLFYSVGIGQISSEVPQNLSASRPQDRQFILSSKKLLLSDSGFYLCAWIRQGMDEQFFGPGTRLTVL.

This clone was found once. This sample also contains other DNA sequences that code for the same CDR3. The gene calls are TRBV6-6 and TRBJ1-5; D not certain. The CDR3 is 14 amino acids. Germline-derived CDR1 and CDR2 are MNHNY and SVGAGI (reference sequence). Trimming removed 3 bases at V and 1 base at J, with 7 bases between. The CDR3 DNA follows: TGTGCCAGCAGTTATATGGAGAGCAATCAGCCCCAGCATTTT. This gives the protein CASSYMESNQPQHF.